One sample yielded the 17 T cell receptor beta chains listed below, sequenced in a study of T cells in Graves' hyperthyroidism and ophthalmopathy. There were TCR beta CDR3 regions amplified from RNA transcripts. The primer set for the first-round RT-PCR of the TCR CDR3 was HTBI. One entry per CDR3 protein, called by TCRdb with MiXCR from the multiplex PCR reads. The data hold about 270,000 distinct CDR3 sequences, with 15% observed a single time. Sequencing was carried out using blood. The receptor set was obtained from a woman aged 50 to 60 with Graves' hyperthyroidism that later progressed to Graves' ophthalmopathy.

Concerning this clonotype itself: A much larger clone is a single base away; this may be a read error. Likely a read error: the CDR3 ends without its conserved phenylalanine or tryptophan. The chain links TRBV20-1 to TRBJ1-1; tentative D call: TRBD1 (6 bases). Per the germline V gene, CDR1 is DFQATT and CDR2 is SNEGSKA (reference sequence). CDR3 size: 15 residues. Between the trimmed V and J ends, which lost 0 bases and 3 bases, there was a span of 14 bases. This CDR3 is CSARDRQGWDTEAFS. In nucleotides, the CDR3 is TGCAGTGCTAGAGATCGGCAGGGGTGGGACACTGAAGCTTTCTCT.

This clonotype was picked up many times. The V gene is TRBV5-1, the J gene TRBJ2-5; perhaps TRBD2 as D (6 bases). Germline V gives CDR1 SGHRS, CDR2 YFSETQ. The CDR3 runs to 17 residues. The germline V and J ends were trimmed by 3 bases and 1 base, with 19 bases remaining between them. The CDR3 nucleotides are TGCGCCAGCAGCTCCTCTCCTTCGGGGGTACGCCAAGAGACCCAGTACTTC. It is translated as CASSSSPSGVRQETQYF.

The J gene is TRBJ1-1, the V gene TRBV6-2 or TRBV6-3; TRBD1 agrees at 7 bases. The CDR3 has 13 residues. Trimming took 5 bases from V and 7 from J; bases not matched to a gene: 7. Germline CDR1 and CDR2: MNHEY and SVGEGT. In DNA form, the CDR3 reads TGTGCCAGCAGTCCCGACAGGGTAGGTGAAGCTTTCTTT. Translation gives CASSPDRVGEAFF.

This clonotype was recorded at least ten times. The chain is built from TRBV18 and TRBJ2-7; 8 nucleotides match TRBD1. V trimming: 5 bases; J trimming: 5 bases; junction bases outside the gene matches: 11. CDR1 is KGHSH and CDR2 is LQKENI in the germline V gene. The CDR3 runs to 15 residues. The CDR3 DNA sequence: TGTGCCAGCTCAATTCGGACAGGGTTTACCGACGAGCAGTACTTC. As protein: CASSIRTGFTDEQYF. The full variable domain, in which reference TRBV18 and TRBJ2-7 provide the parts outside the CDR3, is NAGVMQNPRHLVRRRGQEARLRCSPMKGHSHVYWYRQLPEEGLKFMVYLQKENIIDESGMPKERFSAEFPKEGPSILRIQQVVRGDSAAYFCASSIRTGFTDEQYFGPGTRLTVT.

CDR3 coding DNA: TGCGCCAGCAGCCCCTGGGTGTGGGCCAACGTCCTGACTTTC. Amino acids: CASSPWVWANVLTF. This chain connects TRBV5-1 to TRBJ2-6; D gene unclear. V was pared by 4 bases and J by 5 bases, with 10 bases between. CDR1 and CDR2 (germline): SGHRS, YFSETQ. This CDR3 is built from 14 residues.

There are a few counts of this clonotype. The chain is built from TRBV20-1 and TRBJ2-6; 7 bases fit TRBD1. The ends lost 3 bases at V and 0 bases at J; junction bases unmatched: 5. The CDR3 spans 16 residues. CDR1 DFQATT and CDR2 SNEGSKA come from the germline V gene (reference sequence). The CDR3, as DNA: TGCAGTGCTAGGCACAGGGGATTCTCTGGGGCCAACGTCCTGACTTTC. It yields the protein CSARHRGFSGANVLTF.

This clonotype was observed many times. The chain joins TRBV5-1 to TRBJ2-7, with D uncertain. Germline V gives CDR1 SGHRS, CDR2 YFSETQ. V lost 5 bases, J lost 7 bases, and 13 bases lay in between. The CDR3 consists of 12 residues. The DNA for the CDR3 is TGCGCCAGCAGTTTGCGGTTGGGGGAGCAGTACTTC. It translates to CASSLRLGEQYF.

This clonotype has a count of ten or more. V and J are TRBV28 and TRBJ2-6; D uncertain. Germline assignment: CDR1 MDHEN and CDR2 SYDVKM. V dropped 1 base and J dropped 0 bases, with 4 bases sitting between them. The CDR3 loop spans 15 amino acids. CDR3 amino acids: CASSLYPSGANVLTF. The DNA of the CDR3 is TGTGCCAGCAGTTTATACCCCTCTGGGGCCAACGTCCTGACTTTC.

At least ten counts were recorded for this clonotype. V is TRBV5-1 and J is TRBJ2-7, with 9 bases that match TRBD2. The V gene end was trimmed by 4 bases and the J gene end by 2 bases; junction bases not matched to a gene: 7. Looked up from germline, CDR1 is SGHRS and CDR2 is YFSETQ. This CDR3 has 15 amino acids. CDR3 DNA: TGCGCCAGCAGCCGCTCGACTAGCGGAGCCTACGAGCAGTACTTC. It translates to CASSRSTSGAYEQYF.

This clonotype was seen a handful of times. CDR3 sequence reads: CASRKGLAYNEQFF. CDR3 nucleotide sequence: TGTGCCAGCAGGAAGGGGCTAGCCTACAATGAGCAGTTCTTC. This rearrangement joins TRBV6-1 to TRBJ2-1; tentative D call: TRBD1 (5 bases). Trimming took 6 bases from V and 2 from J, leaving 11 bases between them. This CDR3 spans 14 amino acids. Germline lookup yields CDR1 MNHNS and CDR2 SASEGT.

The chain joins TRBV29-1 to TRBJ2-3; D is unclear. Trimming pared 5 bases from V and 2 bases from J, leaving 17 bases between. Germline loops: CDR1 SQVTM, CDR2 ANQGSEA. CDR3 size: 15 residues. CDR3 coding DNA: TGCAGCGTTACGAATAGCCGGGTCCTCACAGATACGCAGTATTTT. It yields the protein CSVTNSRVLTDTQYF.

The rearrangement links TRBV5-6 to TRBJ1-3; D is uncertain. The length of the CDR3 is 15 residues. Germline V gene sequence: CDR1 SGHDT, CDR2 YYEEEE. The germline V and J ends were trimmed by 2 bases and 3 bases, with 12 bases remaining between them. The DNA for the CDR3 is TGTGCCAGCAGCTTCTTGACGGAGGGTGGAAACACCATATATTTT. Protein: CASSFLTEGGNTIYF.

This clonotype was seen many times. Written as DNA, the CDR3 is TGTGCCAGCTCACCACTCTCCCACGGCCCGAACACTGAAGCTTTCTTT. It codes for CASSPLSHGPNTEAFF. This sequence joins TRBV18 and TRBJ1-1, with D unresolved. Trimming took 1 base from V and 1 from J, leaving 13 bases between them. Germline-derived CDR1 and CDR2 are KGHSH and LQKENI. The CDR3 totals 16 residues.

This clonotype occurred a few times. The chain links TRBV20-1 to TRBJ1-4; weak D call: TRBD1 (6 bases). CDR3 length equals 12 residues. Trimming pared 4 bases from V and 8 bases from J, leaving 11 bases between. CDR1 DFQATT and CDR2 SNEGSKA come from the germline V gene (reference sequence). The CDR3 DNA follows: TGCAGTGCTAACAGGGATGGGGAAAAACTGTTTTTT. Residues: CSANRDGEKLFF.

The sample holds many counts of this clonotype. The chain has TRBV28 and TRBJ2-1, with 8 bases matching TRBD2. The CDR3 covers 15 residues. The V and J ends lost 5 bases and 4 bases, in that order; junction bases with no gene match: 7. CDR1 and CDR2 from the germline V gene are MDHEN and SYDVKM. In DNA form, the CDR3 reads TGTGCCAGCAGTCTTACGGGAGGGATGTACAATGAGCAGTTCTTC. Its translation: CASSLTGGMYNEQFF.

This clonotype appeared many times. This chain links TRBV28 with TRBJ1-2; D is unclear. Trimming took off 5 bases at V and 8 bases at J, with 12 bases between the two ends. This CDR3 has 12 amino acids. CDR1 and CDR2 (germline): MDHEN, SYDVKM. The CDR3 protein is CASSPRSRGYTF. The CDR3 DNA reads TGTGCCAGCAGTCCCCGTTCGCGGGGCTACACCTTC.

In its sample, this clonotype was seen once. The genes are TRBV20-1 and TRBJ1-1; D is undetermined. Trimming removed 1 base from V and 2 bases from J, with 11 bases in between. The CDR3 contains 14 residues. Looked up from germline, CDR1 is DFQATT and CDR2 is SNEGSKA (reference sequence). The CDR3 bases are TGCAGTGCTAGAGGTAGTGCCATTAACACTGAAGCTTTCTTT. This gives the protein CSARGSAINTEAFF.